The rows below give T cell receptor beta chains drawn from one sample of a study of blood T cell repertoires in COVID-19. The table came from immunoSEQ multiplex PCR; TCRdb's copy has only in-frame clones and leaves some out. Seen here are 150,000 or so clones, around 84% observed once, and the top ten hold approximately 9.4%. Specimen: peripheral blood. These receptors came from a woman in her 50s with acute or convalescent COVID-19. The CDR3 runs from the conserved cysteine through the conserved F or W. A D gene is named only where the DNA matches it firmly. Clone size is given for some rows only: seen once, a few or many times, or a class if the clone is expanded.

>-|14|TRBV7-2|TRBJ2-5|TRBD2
TGTGCCAGCAGCTTACGGCGGGAGGTAGAGACCCAGTACTTC
CASSLRREVETQYF
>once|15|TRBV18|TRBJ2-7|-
TGTGCCAGCTCAGGAGGGCCTAGAGGTGTCGGGGAGCAGTACTTC
CASSGGPRGVGEQYF
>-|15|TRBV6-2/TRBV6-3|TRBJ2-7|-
TGTGCCAGCAGTTCAAGGACAATGAGAACCTACGAGCAGTACTTC
CASSSRTMRTYEQYF
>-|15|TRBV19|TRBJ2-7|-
TGTGCCAGTAGCGTAAACCATGGGCTCTCCTACGAGCAGTACTTC
CASSVNHGLSYEQYF
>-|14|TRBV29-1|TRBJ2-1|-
TGCAGCGTTGATCGGGGGAGCTCCTACAATGAGCAGTTCTTC
CSVDRGSSYNEQFF
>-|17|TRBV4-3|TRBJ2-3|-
TGCGCCAGCAGCCAAGAAGCGTTAGCGTTTCGCACAGATACGCAGTATTTT
CASSQEALAFRTDTQYF
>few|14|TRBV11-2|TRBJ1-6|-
TGTGCCAGCAGCTTTTTCACAGTAAATTCACCCCTCCACTTT
CASSFFTVNSPLHF
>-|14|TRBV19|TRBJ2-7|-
TGTGCCAGTAGTTCATCCAGGGCAGTATCCGAGCAGTACTTC
CASSSSRAVSEQYF
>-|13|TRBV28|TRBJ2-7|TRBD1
TGTGCCAGCGTAGCAGGGGGTCCCTACGAGCAGTACTTC
CASVAGGPYEQYF
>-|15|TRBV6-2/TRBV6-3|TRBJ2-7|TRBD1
TGTGCCAGCAGTTATACGACAGGGGGCCGGTACGAGCAGTACTTC
CASSYTTGGRYEQYF